The present T cell receptor (beta chain) was sequenced within a study of OX40 agonist ivuxolimab in advanced cancers. Whole-study context: One hepatocellular carcinoma and a couple of cutaneous melanoma patients partially responded. Study-wide points: Averaging showed that CD8+ T cells had more expanded clones than CD4+ did. Patients who responded partially at 0.1-3.0 mg/kg showed clonal expansion ranking among the lowest.

Trimming cost V 0 bases and J 3 bases, with 9 bases left between them. This CDR3 is built from 14 residues. CDR1 and CDR2 (germline): MNHNS, SASEGT. A remark on this clone: Antigen unknown.

Assay used: immunoSEQ multiplex PCR; TCRdb lists only in-frame clones, some missing. The sample has over 55,000 clones, 70% to 90% seen once. The origin of this receptor is an adult with an advanced solid tumor such as melanoma, head and neck, liver or kidney cancer. J is TRBJ2-7 and V is TRBV6-1; possible D gene TRBD1, 5 bases. This specimen was CD4+ or CD8+ T cells sorted from blood, taken in a trial of the OX40 agonist ivuxolimab. Here the CDR3 reads CASSEAPGNYEQYV. The CDR3 region has the DNA TGTGCCAGCAGTGAAGCGCCAGGGAACTACGAGCAGTACGTC.